The clone carrying this TCR beta chain came up a few times. Its antigen is unidentified. No conserved phenylalanine or tryptophan ends this CDR3, so it is likely a read error. Trimming removed 5 bases from V and 6 bases from J; junction bases left unmatched: 8. The CDR3 has 14 residues. Germline V gene sequence: CDR1 LNHDA, CDR2 SQIVND (reference sequence). TCR beta CDR3 was amplified by multiplex PCR using 32 V and 13 J primers. A single record per CDR3 protein comes from TCRdb applying MiXCR to the multiplex PCR reads. The table lists approximately 31,000 distinct CDR3 sequences, around 28% of them singletons, with approximately 4% in the top ten. These data are taken from a study of immune heterogeneity within non-small cell lung tumors. Study-wide results and limits: Between one patient and another, high-frequency T-cell receptor beta clonotypes were largely distinct. Recurrence of identical dominant CDR3 beta clonotypes was observed across intrapatient tumor sites, concomitant with site-unique high-frequency clones.

Genomic DNA extracted from bulk tumor tissue served as template. A total of roughly 600 ng was used per sample. From each primary tumor, several far-apart biopsies were obtained during surgery. These patients got curative surgery after being newly diagnosed with untreated non-small cell lung cancer. The gene calls are TRBV19 and TRBJ2-7; 9 nucleotides line up with TRBD1. Sequenced material: lung tumor tissue. The receptor's source is a man aged 40-49 years with non-small cell lung cancer. Here the CDR3 reads CASSAGTGLSEQYL. CDR3 in DNA: TGTGCCAGTAGTGCCGGGACAGGGCTCAGCGAGCAGTACCTC.